Included here is one TCR beta chain sequence, with context. Methods used by the authors: Amplified reference gene primers provided the basis for estimating nucleated cell counts. The data were produced by immunoSEQ multiplex PCR, yet TCRdb's version contains in-frame clones alone and is incomplete. The DNA gave D and trimming, while V, J and clone size come from that table. The sample includes roughly 160,000 clones, less than 85% of them seen just once. This specimen comes from a study of blood T cell repertoires in COVID-19. The germline V gene encodes CDR1 GTSNPN and CDR2 SVGIG (reference sequence). There are 12 residues in the CDR3. Trimming shortened V by 5 bases and J by 0 bases, and 5 bases separated the two germline ends.

The origin of this receptor is an older woman with COVID-19, enrolled during active disease. V usage is TRBV30 and J usage is TRBJ1-5; no definite D call. The sequencing sample was made of peripheral blood. DNA of the CDR3: TGTGCCTGGGGTAATAGCAATCAGCCCCAGCATTTT. It encodes CAWGNSNQPQHF.